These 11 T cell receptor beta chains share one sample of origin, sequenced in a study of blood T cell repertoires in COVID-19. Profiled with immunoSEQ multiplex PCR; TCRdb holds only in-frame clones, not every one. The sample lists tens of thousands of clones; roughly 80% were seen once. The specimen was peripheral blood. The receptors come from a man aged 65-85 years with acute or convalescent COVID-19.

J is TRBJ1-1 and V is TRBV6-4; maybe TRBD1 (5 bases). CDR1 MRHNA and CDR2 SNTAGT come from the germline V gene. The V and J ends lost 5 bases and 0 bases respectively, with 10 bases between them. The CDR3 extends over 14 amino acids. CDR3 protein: CASSWTKMNTEAFF. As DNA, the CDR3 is TGTGCCAGCAGTTGGACAAAAATGAACACTGAAGCTTTCTTT.

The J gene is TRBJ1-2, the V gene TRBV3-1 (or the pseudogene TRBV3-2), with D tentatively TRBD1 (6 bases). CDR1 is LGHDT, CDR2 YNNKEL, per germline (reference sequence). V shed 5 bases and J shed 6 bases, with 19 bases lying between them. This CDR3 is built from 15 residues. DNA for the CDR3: TGTGCCAGCAGCTCCCGGGGGGACAAGTACCATGGCTACACCTTC. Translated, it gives CASSSRGDKYHGYTF.

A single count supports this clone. The CDR3 sequence is CASSSRRTGGEQYF. The DNA for the CDR3 is TGTGCCAGCAGCTCCCGGAGGACAGGGGGAGAGCAGTACTTC. The V call is TRBV13, the J call TRBJ2-7; TRBD1 aligns across 10 bases. Germline V gives CDR1 PRHDT, CDR2 FYEKMQ (reference sequence). This CDR3 region has 14 residues. Germline trimming cut 4 bases from V and 7 bases from J; bases unmatched to any gene: 7.

The CDR3, as DNA: TGTGCCAGCACCTCTTCAGGAAGGAACTATGGCTACACCTTC. Residues: CASTSSGRNYGYTF. The V call is TRBV9, the J call TRBJ1-2; D is ambiguous. Germline V gives CDR1 SGDLS, CDR2 YYNGEE. With 6 bases removed from V and 2 bases from J, the gap between germline ends came to 14 bases. This CDR3 is built from 14 residues.

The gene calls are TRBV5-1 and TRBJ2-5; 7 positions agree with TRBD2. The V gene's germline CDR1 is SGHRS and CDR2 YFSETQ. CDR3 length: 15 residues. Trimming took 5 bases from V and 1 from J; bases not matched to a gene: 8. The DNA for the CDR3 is TGCGCCAGCAGTTCCAAAGCGGGGTCCCAAGAGACCCAGTACTTC. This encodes CASSSKAGSQETQYF.

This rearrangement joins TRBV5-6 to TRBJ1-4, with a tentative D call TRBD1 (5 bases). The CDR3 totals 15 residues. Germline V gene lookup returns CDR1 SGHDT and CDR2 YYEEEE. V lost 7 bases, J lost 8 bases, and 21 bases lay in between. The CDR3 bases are TGTGCCAGCTGGGTCGGGGGGAGTAGCGACGAAAAACTGTTTTTT. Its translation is CASWVGGSSDEKLFF.

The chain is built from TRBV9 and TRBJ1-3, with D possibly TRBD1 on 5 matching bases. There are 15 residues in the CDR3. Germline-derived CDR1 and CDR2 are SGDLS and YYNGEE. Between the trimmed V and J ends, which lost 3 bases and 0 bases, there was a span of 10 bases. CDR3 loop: CASSERDYSGNTIYF. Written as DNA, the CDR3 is TGTGCCAGCAGCGAGAGGGACTACTCTGGAAACACCATATATTTT.

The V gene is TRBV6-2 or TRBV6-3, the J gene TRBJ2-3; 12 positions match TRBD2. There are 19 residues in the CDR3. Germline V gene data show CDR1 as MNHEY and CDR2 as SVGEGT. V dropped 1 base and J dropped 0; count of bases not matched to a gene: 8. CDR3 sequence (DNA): TGTGCCAGCAGTTACTTCGGTCTAGCGGGAGGGCCTAGCACAGATACGCAGTATTTT. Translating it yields CASSYFGLAGGPSTDTQYF.

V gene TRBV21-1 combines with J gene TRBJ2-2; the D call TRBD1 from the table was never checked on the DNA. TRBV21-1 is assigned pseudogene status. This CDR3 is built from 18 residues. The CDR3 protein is CASSGRDRDQSNTGELFF. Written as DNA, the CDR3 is TGTGCCAGCAGCGGCCGGGACAGGGACCAATCGAACACCGGGGAGCTGTTTTTT.

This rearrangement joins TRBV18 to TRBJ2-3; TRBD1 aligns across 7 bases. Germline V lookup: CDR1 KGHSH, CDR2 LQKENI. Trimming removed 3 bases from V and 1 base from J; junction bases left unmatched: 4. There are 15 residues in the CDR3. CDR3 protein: CASSPTGRGTDTQYF. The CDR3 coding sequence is TGTGCCAGCTCACCGACAGGGAGAGGCACAGATACGCAGTATTTT.

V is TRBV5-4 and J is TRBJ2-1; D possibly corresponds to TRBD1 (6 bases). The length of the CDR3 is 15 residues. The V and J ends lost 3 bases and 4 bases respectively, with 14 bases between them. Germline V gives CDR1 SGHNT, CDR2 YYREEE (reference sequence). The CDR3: CASSSSGTNYNEQFF. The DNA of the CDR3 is TGTGCCAGCAGCTCCTCCGGGACAAATTACAATGAGCAGTTCTTC.